This T cell receptor (beta chain) was obtained from a study of T cell responses to AZD1222 COVID-19 vaccine. TCRdb's copy holds only in-frame clones and misses some; the assay was immunoSEQ multiplex PCR. The sample carries some 110,000 clones, about four fifths recorded once. Trimming pared 10 bases from V and 0 bases from J, leaving 10 bases between. This CDR3 is 13 amino acids long. Germline V gene lookup returns CDR1 MNHEY and CDR2 SVGAGI. The input for sequencing was peripheral blood, taken on day 0 of AZD1222 vaccination. V is TRBV6-5 and J is TRBJ1-3, with no clear D. The clonotype was recovered from an adult in good health. The CDR3 loop reads CATSEYSGNTIYF. The DNA for the CDR3 is TGTGCCACCTCCGAGTACTCTGGAAACACCATATATTTT.